A selection of T cell receptor beta chains follows, all from one sample in a study of T cell repertoires in cytomegalovirus infection. TCRdb recomputed calls from the reads with MiXCR, one row per CDR3 protein. This table holds around 240,000 distinct CDR3 sequences, 22% found once. Sequencing was performed on CD8+ T cells from PBMCs. These receptors originate from a human donor in good health (CMV status not recorded). Some clones in this sample may be carry-over from other donors' samples. Both conserved end residues are part of each CDR3. Each record gives: D gene, J gene, V gene, clone size, CDR3 DNA, CDR3 protein. A D gene is named only where the DNA matches it firmly. Clone size, where shown, is once, few, many, or a class for clones that have expanded.

D gene: NA; J gene: TRBJ2-3; V gene: TRBV6-6; clone size: once; CDR3 DNA: TGTGCCAGCAGTGAGTCGGGTTACCCCACAGATACGCAGTATTTT; CDR3 protein: CASSESGYPTDTQYF
D gene: NA; J gene: TRBJ2-1; V gene: TRBV7-8; clone size: many; CDR3 DNA: TGTGCCAGCAACTCGGAGGTGGGGGAGAGTTCCTACAATGAGCAGTTCTTC; CDR3 protein: CASNSEVGESSYNEQFF
D gene: NA; J gene: TRBJ1-1; V gene: TRBV7-6; clone size: many; CDR3 DNA: TGTGCCAGCAGCTTAAGCGGGGGATCGAACACTGAAGCTTTCTTT; CDR3 protein: CASSLSGGSNTEAFF
D gene: TRBD1; J gene: TRBJ1-1; V gene: TRBV7-6; clone size: NA; CDR3 DNA: TGTGCCAGCAGCTCCGGACAGGGACTAATCGGCACTGAAGCTTTCTTT; CDR3 protein: CASSSGQGLIGTEAFF
D gene: NA; J gene: TRBJ2-3; V gene: TRBV4-1; clone size: NA; CDR3 DNA: TGCGCCAGCAGCCCCCGGGGGGATACGCAGTATTTT; CDR3 protein: CASSPRGDTQYF
D gene: NA; J gene: TRBJ2-1; V gene: TRBV7-9; clone size: few; CDR3 DNA: TGTGCCAGCAGCGGAAAGGGGAAACGAGATGAGCAGTTCTTC; CDR3 protein: CASSGKGKRDEQFF
D gene: NA; J gene: TRBJ1-2; V gene: TRBV20-1; clone size: NA; CDR3 DNA: TGCAGTGCTAGACCGTCAGCGATTAACTATGGCTACACCTTC; CDR3 protein: CSARPSAINYGYTF
D gene: TRBD1; J gene: TRBJ1-2; V gene: TRBV20-1; clone size: NA; CDR3 DNA: TGCAGTGCCCGAACCCACGGACAGGGAGGGGGCTACACCTTC; CDR3 protein: CSARTHGQGGGYTF
D gene: TRBD1; J gene: TRBJ1-1; V gene: TRBV28; clone size: NA; CDR3 DNA: TGTGCCAGCAGTTTATGGGCAGGGGGGGACACTGAAGCTTTCTTT; CDR3 protein: CASSLWAGGDTEAFF
D gene: TRBD2; J gene: TRBJ2-3; V gene: TRBV28; clone size: NA; CDR3 DNA: TGTGCCAGCAGCGAATTAGCGGGGGGGCCCGGAGATACGCAGTATTTT; CDR3 protein: CASSELAGGPGDTQYF
D gene: NA; J gene: TRBJ1-5; V gene: TRBV6-2/TRBV6-3; clone size: NA; CDR3 DNA: TGTGCCAGCAGCTCGGGGGTCTATCAGCCCCAGCATTTT; CDR3 protein: CASSSGVYQPQHF
D gene: TRBD1; J gene: TRBJ2-7; V gene: TRBV7-8; clone size: few; CDR3 DNA: TGTGCCAGCAGCGAATGGACAGGGTTAGCGTACGAGCAGTACTTC; CDR3 protein: CASSEWTGLAYEQYF
D gene: NA; J gene: TRBJ2-7; V gene: TRBV7-9; clone size: NA; CDR3 DNA: TGTGCCAGCACCTCCGACAGGAGCTACGAGCAGTACTTC; CDR3 protein: CASTSDRSYEQYF
D gene: NA; J gene: TRBJ2-3; V gene: TRBV20-1; clone size: few; CDR3 DNA: TGCAGTGCGCCACGCGACAGCACAGATACGCAGTATTTT; CDR3 protein: CSAPRDSTDTQYF
D gene: TRBD1; J gene: TRBJ2-3; V gene: TRBV6-1; clone size: few; CDR3 DNA: TGTGCCAGCAGTACCGGGACAGTTAGCACAGATACGCAGTATTTT; CDR3 protein: CASSTGTVSTDTQYF
D gene: NA; J gene: TRBJ2-3; V gene: TRBV9; clone size: NA; CDR3 DNA: TGTGCCAGCAGCGTAGGAGCACAGGGCGGCACTCTAAATACGCAGTATTTT; CDR3 protein: CASSVGAQGGTLNTQYF
D gene: NA; J gene: TRBJ2-3; V gene: TRBV12-3/TRBV12-4; clone size: many; CDR3 DNA: TGTGCCAGCAGTTTTGGGACTAGCACAGATACGCAGTATTTT; CDR3 protein: CASSFGTSTDTQYF
D gene: NA; J gene: TRBJ2-1; V gene: TRBV12-3/TRBV12-4; clone size: many; CDR3 DNA: TGTGCCAGCAGTTTCGATGGAAATGAGCAGTTCTTC; CDR3 protein: CASSFDGNEQFF
D gene: NA; J gene: TRBJ2-5; V gene: TRBV11-2; clone size: NA; CDR3 DNA: TGTGCCAACACATCAGGAGCGGCGGTACTGGAGGCAGAGACCCAGTACTTC; CDR3 protein: CANTSGAAVLEAETQYF
D gene: TRBD1; J gene: TRBJ1-5; V gene: TRBV6-1; clone size: few; CDR3 DNA: TGTGCCAGCATTAAACAGGGGTTGGGGCCCCAGCATTTT; CDR3 protein: CASIKQGLGPQHF
D gene: NA; J gene: TRBJ1-5; V gene: TRBV19; clone size: NA; CDR3 DNA: TGTGCCAGTAGTATAGGGCTCGGGGGGGCTCGGCAGCCCCAGCATTTT; CDR3 protein: CASSIGLGGARQPQHF
D gene: NA; J gene: TRBJ1-6; V gene: TRBV9; clone size: NA; CDR3 DNA: TGTGCCAGCAGCGTAGAAGGATTATCATCACCCCTCCACTTT; CDR3 protein: CASSVEGLSSPLHF
D gene: NA; J gene: TRBJ2-2; V gene: TRBV5-6; clone size: NA; CDR3 DNA: TGTGCCAGCAGCTTTGAGGAAACCGGGGAGCTGTTTTTT; CDR3 protein: CASSFEETGELFF
D gene: NA; J gene: TRBJ2-1; V gene: TRBV7-9; clone size: NA; CDR3 DNA: TGTGCCAGCAGCCTACCCGCCCCTTCCTACAATGAGCAGTTCTTC; CDR3 protein: CASSLPAPSYNEQFF